These 32 T cell receptor beta chains share one sample of origin, sequenced in a study of PD-L1 blockade in urothelial cancer. Time point specified: peripheral blood 6 weeks after treatment start. Libraries were prepared by immunoSEQ multiplex PCR; TCRdb keeps only in-frame clonotypes and omits some of them. Seen here are some 120,000 clones, more than 85% observed once, and the top ten hold under 2%. This specimen consisted of PBMCs, obtained around atezolizumab (anti-PD-L1) treatment. The receptors originated from a man aged 55-75 years with urothelial cancer.

This clone was seen more than once but under ten times. The rearrangement joins TRBV7-2 to TRBJ2-6, with 10 bases fitting TRBD1. CDR3 length: 19 amino acids. The J segment lost 0 bases and the V segment lost 5 bases, leaving 10 bases of the junction unmatched. Germline V gives CDR1 SGHTA, CDR2 FQGNSA. CDR3 sequence (DNA): TGTGCCAGCAGCCCCCGATGGACAGGGGGGGTCTCTGGGGCCAACGTCCTGACTTTC. The encoded protein is CASSPRWTGGVSGANVLTF.

CDR3 in DNA: TGTGCCAGCAGTCTGGGGGGGGCCCAGTACTTC. It codes for CASSLGGAQYF. The V call is TRBV28, the J call TRBJ2-5, with 7 bases lining up with TRBD2. Trimming at V came to 5 bases and at J to 9 bases, leaving 3 bases not matched to a gene. The germline V gene encodes CDR1 MDHEN and CDR2 SYDVKM. The CDR3 loop spans 11 amino acids.

This clone was found once. The V and J genes are TRBV12-5 and TRBJ2-3; D unresolved. Germline CDR1 and CDR2: LGHNT and FRNRAP. CDR3 length: 12 residues. Trimming took 6 bases from V and 6 from J, leaving 10 bases between them. The CDR3 sequence is CASGPDGDTQYF. CDR3 in DNA: TGTGCTAGTGGCCCAGACGGGGATACGCAGTATTTT.

The V call is TRBV7-9, the J call TRBJ2-3, with 12 bases lining up with TRBD2. Germline CDR1 and CDR2: SEHNR and FQNEAQ (reference sequence). Germline trimming cut 3 bases from V and 5 bases from J; bases unmatched to any gene: 6. CDR3 length: 16 amino acids. DNA for the CDR3: TGTGCCAGCAGCTTTGGACTAGCGGGAACTGGAGATACGCAGTATTTT. Translated, it gives CASSFGLAGTGDTQYF.

This chain joins TRBV11-3 and TRBJ2-1, with 12 bases matching TRBD1. The junction had 8 bases not matched to a gene; V was cut back by 6 bases and J by 8 bases. The CDR3 is 15 amino acids. CDR1 and CDR2 from the germline V gene are SGHNT and YENEEA. The CDR3 nucleotides are TGTGCCAGCAGGACCGGGACAGGGGGCAATCATGAGCAGTTCTTC. This codes for CASRTGTGGNHEQFF.

The genes are TRBV6-1 and TRBJ1-6; D call uncertain. Germline lookup yields CDR1 MNHNS and CDR2 SASEGT. The CDR3 is 11 amino acids. V was trimmed by 6 bases and J by 10 bases, leaving 7 bases between them. CDR3 sequence: CASSKPSPLHF. The DNA of the CDR3 is TGTGCCAGCAGCAAGCCCTCACCCCTCCACTTT.

In its sample, this clone was seen once. J is TRBJ1-2 and V is TRBV5-1; TRBD1 matches at 7 bases. CDR1 SGHRS and CDR2 YFSETQ come from the germline V gene. Trimming cost V 0 bases and J 4 bases; bases outside gene matches: 3. The CDR3 totals 14 residues. CDR3 region: CASSLEGGGYGYTF. The CDR3 nucleotides read TGCGCCAGCAGCTTGGAAGGGGGCGGCTATGGCTACACCTTC.

V gene TRBV11-1 combines with J gene TRBJ2-3; 7 bases line up with TRBD2. The V gene's germline CDR1 is SGHAT and CDR2 FQDESV (reference sequence). The CDR3 consists of 14 residues. V dropped 4 bases and J dropped 5; count of bases not matched to a gene: 6. The CDR3 bases are TGTGCCAGCAGCTCGGGTGCGGGGGAAGATACGCAGTATTTT. This gives the protein CASSSGAGEDTQYF.

CDR3 DNA sequence: TGTGCCAGCAGCTTAGGACAGGGTGGCGGCTACACCTTC. Protein: CASSLGQGGGYTF. V and J are TRBV7-8 and TRBJ1-2; TRBD1 matches at 7 bases. The germline CDR1 and CDR2 sequences are SGHVS and FQNEAQ. This CDR3 is built from 13 residues. Unmatched junction bases numbered 4, after V lost 1 base and J lost 8 bases.

This clone has only one observation. The rearrangement uses TRBV28 and TRBJ2-7; no firm D call. Deletions cut 6 bases from V and 1 base from J, with 4 bases between. Germline CDR1 reads MDHEN; CDR2 reads SYDVKM. The CDR3 totals 11 residues. The CDR3 spells CASRASYEQYF. CDR3 DNA: TGTGCCAGCAGAGCTTCCTACGAGCAGTACTTC.

This chain connects TRBV28 to TRBJ1-5; D uncertain. Germline V gene sequence: CDR1 MDHEN, CDR2 SYDVKM. The V end lost 2 bases, the J end lost 0 bases, and 5 bases lay between the germline ends. The CDR3 contains 14 residues. CDR3 sequence: CASSLGGSNQPQHF. CDR3 bases: TGTGCCAGCAGTTTAGGAGGTAGCAATCAGCCCCAGCATTTT.

The V call is TRBV18, the J call TRBJ1-4; D is unresolved. V was pared by 4 bases and J by 4 bases, with 10 bases between. The germline CDR1 and CDR2 sequences are KGHSH and LQKENI. The CDR3 loop spans 14 amino acids. The CDR3: CASSQGGNNEKLFF. CDR3 coding DNA: TGTGCCAGCTCACAGGGAGGGAATAATGAAAAACTGTTTTTT.

The rearrangement uses TRBV6-6 and TRBJ2-1; TRBD2 matches at 9 bases. The CDR3 totals 16 residues. The V gene end was trimmed by 2 bases and the J gene end by 2 bases; junction bases not matched to a gene: 4. Germline-derived CDR1 and CDR2 are MNHNY and SVGAGI (reference sequence). This chain's CDR3 is CASSYTAGGTYNEQFF. CDR3 DNA sequence: TGTGCCAGCAGTTACACAGCGGGGGGCACCTACAATGAGCAGTTCTTC.

The V call is TRBV7-3, the J call TRBJ2-1; D ambiguous. This CDR3 is built from 14 residues. CDR1 is SGHTA, CDR2 FQGTGA, per germline. V shed 2 bases and J shed 8 bases, with 13 bases lying between them. CDR3 residues: CASSLGFQQDEQFF. Written as DNA, the CDR3 is TGTGCCAGCAGCTTAGGGTTTCAGCAGGATGAGCAGTTCTTC. The full variable domain, with the rest looked up from reference TRBV7-3 and TRBJ2-1, is GAGVSQTPSNKVTEKGKYVELRCDPISGHTALYWYRQSLGQGPEFLIYFQGTGAADDSGLPNDRFFAVRPEGSVSTLKIQRTERGDSAVYLCASSLGFQQDEQFFGPGTRLTVL.

V and J are TRBV6-1 and TRBJ2-5; 7 nucleotides match TRBD2. Germline CDR1 MNHNS, CDR2 SASEGT. Trimming cost V 6 bases and J 4 bases; bases outside gene matches: 8. This CDR3 comprises 14 residues. CDR3 DNA: TGTGCCAGCAGGGAGTGGGGGGAGGGAGAGACCCAGTACTTC. Protein sequence: CASREWGEGETQYF.

V and J are TRBV6-5 and TRBJ1-6; tentatively, D is TRBD1 (6 bases). Per germline, CDR1 MNHEY and CDR2 SVGAGI. This CDR3 contains 15 residues. V was trimmed by 6 bases and J by 3 bases, leaving 12 bases between them. The chain's CDR3 is CASRQGILYNSPLHF. The CDR3 region has the DNA TGTGCCAGCAGACAGGGAATACTCTATAATTCACCCCTCCACTTT.

This chain links TRBV6-6 with TRBJ2-6, with a possible D match to TRBD1 (6 bases). Germline V gene sequence: CDR1 MNHNY, CDR2 SVGAGI (reference sequence). Trimming shortened V by 8 bases and J by 0 bases, and 11 bases separated the two germline ends. The CDR3 extends over 15 amino acids. The CDR3 DNA is TGTGCCAGCGAGGGACACTCCTCTGGGGCCAACGTCCTGACTTTC. Amino acid sequence: CASEGHSSGANVLTF.

This clone was detected only a few times. The rearrangement links TRBV2 to TRBJ1-1, with a possible D match to TRBD1 (5 bases). CDR1 and CDR2 (germline): SNHLY, FYNNEI. V gave up 6 bases and J gave up 1 base, with 9 bases separating them. CDR3 length: 13 amino acids. The CDR3 reads CASSGQKNTEAFF. CDR3 nucleotide sequence: TGTGCCAGCAGCGGACAAAAGAACACTGAAGCTTTCTTT.

The chain couples TRBV19 to TRBJ1-1; 9 nucleotides line up with TRBD1. The germline CDR1 and CDR2 sequences are LNHDA and SQIVND (reference sequence). With V trimmed by 4 bases and J by 5 bases, 8 bases remained unmatched. There are 15 residues in the CDR3. CDR3 amino acids: CASSTTQGARTEAFF. The CDR3 nucleotides read TGTGCCAGTAGTACAACACAGGGGGCAAGGACTGAAGCTTTCTTT.

The chain carries TRBV5-1 and TRBJ2-1; TRBD2 agrees at 9 bases. V dropped 7 bases and J dropped 8; count of bases not matched to a gene: 16. The CDR3 sequence is 16 residues long. Germline values: CDR1 SGHRS, CDR2 YFSETQ. The CDR3 DNA reads as TGCGCCAGCGGGGGGACTAGCAGGGGCCCTAGCGATGAGCAGTTCTTC. It is translated as CASGGTSRGPSDEQFF.

The rearrangement uses TRBV6-5 and TRBJ1-6, with D possibly matching TRBD1 (6 bases). V lost 4 bases, J lost 7 bases, and 11 bases lay in between. CDR1 and CDR2 from the germline V gene are MNHEY and SVGAGI. There are 14 residues in the CDR3. The CDR3 is CASSFTTGNSPLHF. Here the CDR3 DNA reads TGTGCCAGCAGTTTCACGACAGGAAATTCACCCCTCCACTTT.

V usage is TRBV27 and J usage is TRBJ1-1; maybe TRBD1 (5 bases). The CDR3 runs 18 residues. Trimming took off 1 base at V and 4 bases at J, with 22 bases between the two ends. Germline CDR1 is MNHEY and CDR2 is SMNVEV (reference sequence). This chain's CDR3 is CASSLFARLDSRGTEAFF. The CDR3 coding sequence is TGTGCCAGCAGTTTATTTGCCAGGCTGGATTCTAGGGGCACTGAAGCTTTCTTT.

The chain couples TRBV18 to TRBJ2-5; 8 bases match TRBD2. Germline V CDR1 and CDR2: KGHSH, LQKENI. The CDR3 consists of 15 residues. V dropped 1 base and J dropped 2; count of bases not matched to a gene: 3. CDR3 DNA: TGTGCCAGCTCACCACAAACTAGCGGACAAGAGACCCAGTACTTC. Its protein product is CASSPQTSGQETQYF.

This clone was counted once. The chain uses TRBV11-2 and TRBJ2-5; tentatively, D is TRBD2 (6 bases). The CDR3 has 16 amino acids. The germline V gene has CDR1 SGHAT and CDR2 FQNNGV. Between the trimmed V and J ends, which lost 5 bases and 7 bases, there was a span of 23 bases. CDR3 in amino acids: CASSARSSGAGGTQYF. DNA of the CDR3: TGTGCCAGCAGCGCTCGTAGTAGCGGAGCGGGCGGGACCCAGTACTTC.

The chain employs TRBV9 and TRBJ2-2; 8 bases line up with TRBD1. CDR1 is SGDLS and CDR2 is YYNGEE in the germline V gene. V lost 3 bases to trimming and J lost 5 bases; unmatched junction nucleotides: 6. CDR3 length equals 15 residues. The CDR3 DNA follows: TGTGCCAGCAGCGCAGGGGGCTATGGTACCGGGGAGCTGTTTTTT. It encodes CASSAGGYGTGELFF.

The chain combines TRBV28 with TRBJ2-7, with D hard to call. There are 12 residues in the CDR3. The V gene's germline CDR1 is MDHEN and CDR2 SYDVKM. With 1 base removed from V and 5 bases from J, the gap between germline ends came to 6 bases. The CDR3 DNA sequence: TGTGCCAGCAGTTTATTGGCAGACGAGCAGTACTTC. Translating it yields CASSLLADEQYF.

CDR3 in DNA: TGTGCCAGCAGCTCCGCCCTGACGGGAGAGACCCAGTACTTC. Its translation: CASSSALTGETQYF. The chain has TRBV7-2 and TRBJ2-5; D is undetermined. The CDR3 has 14 residues. The V gene's germline CDR1 is SGHTA and CDR2 FQGNSA. V was trimmed by 4 bases and J by 4 bases, leaving 13 bases between them.

The chain recombines TRBV19 with TRBJ1-1; 11 bases fit TRBD1. The CDR3 contains 17 residues. In germline, CDR1 is LNHDA, CDR2 SQIVND (reference sequence). J gave up 4 bases and V 5 bases, and 12 bases lay outside the gene matches. CDR3 region: CASSSRTGGVLPTEAFF. CDR3 coding DNA: TGTGCCAGTAGTTCCCGGACAGGGGGCGTGTTGCCCACTGAAGCTTTCTTT.

The rearrangement uses TRBV7-3 and TRBJ2-5; 8 bases agree with TRBD1. V was pared by 4 bases and J by 5 bases, with 3 bases of the junction left unmatched. CDR1 is SGHTA and CDR2 is FQGTGA in the germline V gene. The CDR3 has 13 amino acids. DNA for the CDR3: TGTGCCAGCAGCTCAGGGGGCGCGGAGACCCAGTACTTC. It translates to CASSSGGAETQYF.

The rearrangement links TRBV27 to TRBJ2-1; 7 nucleotides agree with TRBD2. Losses at the gene ends were 5 bases for V and 7 bases for J; bases not matched to a gene: 11. In germline, CDR1 is MNHEY, CDR2 SMNVEV (reference sequence). This CDR3 has 15 residues. CDR3 sequence: CASSPLGGSVNEQFF. The CDR3 nucleotides read TGTGCCAGCAGTCCCCTTGGCGGGAGTGTAAATGAGCAGTTCTTC.

The genes are TRBV7-2 and TRBJ2-1, with 12 positions matching TRBD2. The germline gives CDR1 SGHTA, CDR2 FQGNSA. This CDR3 region has 15 residues. Trimming at V came to 4 bases and at J to 10 bases, leaving 8 bases not matched to a gene. CDR3 DNA sequence: TGTGCCAGCAGCTCAGCTAGCGGGGGGGCCATCGAGCAGTTCTTC. Translated, it gives CASSSASGGAIEQFF. Based on the CDR3 plus reference TRBV7-2 and TRBJ2-1, the full variable domain is GAGVSQSPSNKVTEKGKDVELRCDPISGHTALYWYRQSLGQGLEFLIYFQGNSAPDKSGLPSDRFSAERTGGSVSTLTIQRTQQEDSAVYLCASSSASGGAIEQFFGPGTRLTVL.

The chain combines TRBV5-6 with TRBJ2-1, with 7 positions matching TRBD1. CDR1 and CDR2 from the germline V gene are SGHDT and YYEEEE. The V gene end was trimmed by 3 bases and the J gene end by 0 bases; junction bases not matched to a gene: 6. The CDR3 length is 16 residues. CDR3 sequence reads: CASSSRTGNSYNEQFF. CDR3 DNA sequence: TGTGCCAGCAGCTCGCGGACAGGAAACTCCTACAATGAGCAGTTCTTC.